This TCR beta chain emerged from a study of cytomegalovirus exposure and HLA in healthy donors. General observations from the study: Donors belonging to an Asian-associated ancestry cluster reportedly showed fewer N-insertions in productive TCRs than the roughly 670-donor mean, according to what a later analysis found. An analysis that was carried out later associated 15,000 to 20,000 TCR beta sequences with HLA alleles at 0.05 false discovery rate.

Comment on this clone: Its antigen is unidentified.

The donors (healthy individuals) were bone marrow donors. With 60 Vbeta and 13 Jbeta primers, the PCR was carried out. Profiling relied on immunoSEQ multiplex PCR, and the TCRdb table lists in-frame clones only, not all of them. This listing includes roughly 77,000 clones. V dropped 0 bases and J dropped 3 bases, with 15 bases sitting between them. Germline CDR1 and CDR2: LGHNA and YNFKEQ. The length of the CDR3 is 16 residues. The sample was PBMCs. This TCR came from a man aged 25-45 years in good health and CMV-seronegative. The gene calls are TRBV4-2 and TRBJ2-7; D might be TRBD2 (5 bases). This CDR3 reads CASSQEGGNSVYEQYF. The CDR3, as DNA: TGTGCCAGCAGCCAAGAAGGAGGAAATAGCGTCTACGAGCAGTACTTC.